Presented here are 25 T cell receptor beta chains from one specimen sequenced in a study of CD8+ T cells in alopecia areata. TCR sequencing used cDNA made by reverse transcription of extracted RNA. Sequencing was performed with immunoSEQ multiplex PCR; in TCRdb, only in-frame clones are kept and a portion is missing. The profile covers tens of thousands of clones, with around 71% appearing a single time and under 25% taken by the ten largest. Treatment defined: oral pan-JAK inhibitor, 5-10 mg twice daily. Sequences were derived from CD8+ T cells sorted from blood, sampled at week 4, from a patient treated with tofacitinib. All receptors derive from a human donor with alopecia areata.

CDR3 coding DNA: TGCGCCAGCAGCTTGTCGGACAGGGGAGACGAGCAGTACTTC. This sequence encodes CASSLSDRGDEQYF. J is TRBJ2-7 and V is TRBV5-1, with TRBD1 matching 9 bases. The CDR3 is 14 residues long. V lost 1 base, J lost 5 bases, and 4 bases stayed unmatched. Germline-derived CDR1 and CDR2 are SGHRS and YFSETQ.

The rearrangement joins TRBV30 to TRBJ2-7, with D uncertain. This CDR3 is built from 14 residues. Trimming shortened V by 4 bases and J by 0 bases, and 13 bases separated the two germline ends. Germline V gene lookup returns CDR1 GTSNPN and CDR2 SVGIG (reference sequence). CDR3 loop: CAWKHAAASYEQYF. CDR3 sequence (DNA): TGTGCCTGGAAACACGCAGCAGCCTCCTACGAGCAGTACTTC. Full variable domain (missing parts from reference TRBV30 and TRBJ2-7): SQTIHQWPATLVQPVGSPLSLECTVEGTSNPNLYWYRQAAGRGLQLLFYSVGIGQISSEVPQNLSASRPQDRQFILSSKKLLLSDSGFYLCAWKHAAASYEQYFGPGTRLTVT.

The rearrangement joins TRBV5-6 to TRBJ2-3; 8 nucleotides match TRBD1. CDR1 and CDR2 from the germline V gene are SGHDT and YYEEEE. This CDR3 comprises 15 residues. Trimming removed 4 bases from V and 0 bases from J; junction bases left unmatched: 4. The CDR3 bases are TGTGCCAGCAGCGAATACAGGGGGAGCACAGATACGCAGTATTTT. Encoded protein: CASSEYRGSTDTQYF. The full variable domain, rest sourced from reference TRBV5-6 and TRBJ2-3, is DAGVTQSPTHLIKTRGQQVTLRCSPKSGHDTVSWYQQALGQGPQFIFQYYEEEERQRGNFPDRFSGHQFPNYSSELNVNALLLGDSALYLCASSEYRGSTDTQYFGPGTRLTVL.

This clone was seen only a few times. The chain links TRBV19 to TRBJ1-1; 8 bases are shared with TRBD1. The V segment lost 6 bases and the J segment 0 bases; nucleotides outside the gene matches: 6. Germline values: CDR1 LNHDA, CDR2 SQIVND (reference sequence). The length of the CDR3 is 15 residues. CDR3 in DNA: TGTGCCAGTAGCCCGGACAGGGCTATGAACACTGAAGCTTTCTTT. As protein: CASSPDRAMNTEAFF.

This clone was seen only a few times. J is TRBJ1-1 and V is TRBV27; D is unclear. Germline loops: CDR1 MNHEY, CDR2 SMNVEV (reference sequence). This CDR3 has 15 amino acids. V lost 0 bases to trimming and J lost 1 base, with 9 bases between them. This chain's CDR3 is CASSLSRTANTEAFF. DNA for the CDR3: TGTGCCAGCAGTTTATCCCGGACGGCGAACACTGAAGCTTTCTTT.

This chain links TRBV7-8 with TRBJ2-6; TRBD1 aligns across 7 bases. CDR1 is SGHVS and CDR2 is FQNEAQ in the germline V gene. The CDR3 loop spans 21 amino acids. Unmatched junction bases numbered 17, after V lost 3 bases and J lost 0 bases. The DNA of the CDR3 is TGTGCCAGCAGCTTTCTGCTTTATTCAGGACAGGTTAGCTCTGGGGCCAACGTCCTGACTTTC. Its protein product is CASSFLLYSGQVSSGANVLTF.

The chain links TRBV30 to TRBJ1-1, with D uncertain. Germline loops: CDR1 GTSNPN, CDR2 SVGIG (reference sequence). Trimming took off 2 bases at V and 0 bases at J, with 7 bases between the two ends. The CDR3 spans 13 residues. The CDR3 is CAWSPGLNTEAFF. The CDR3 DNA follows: TGTGCCTGGAGTCCCGGATTGAACACTGAAGCTTTCTTT.

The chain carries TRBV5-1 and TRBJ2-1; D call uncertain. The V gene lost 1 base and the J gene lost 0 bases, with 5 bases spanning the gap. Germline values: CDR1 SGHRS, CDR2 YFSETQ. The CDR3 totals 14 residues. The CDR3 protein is CASSLSSSYNEQFF. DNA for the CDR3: TGCGCCAGCAGCTTGTCTAGCTCCTACAATGAGCAGTTCTTC. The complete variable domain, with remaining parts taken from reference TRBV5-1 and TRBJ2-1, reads KAGVTQTPRYLIKTRGQQVTLSCSPISGHRSVSWYQQTPGQGLQFLFEYFSETQRNKGNFPGRFSGRQFSNSRSEMNVSTLELGDSALYLCASSLSSSYNEQFFGPGTRLTVL.

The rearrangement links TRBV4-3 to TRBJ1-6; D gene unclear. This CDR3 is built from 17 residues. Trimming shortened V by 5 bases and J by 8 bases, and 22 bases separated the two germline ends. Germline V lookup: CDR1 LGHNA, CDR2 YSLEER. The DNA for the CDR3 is TGCGCCAGCAGCAAAGTTACCTGTTGTGACACAGATTCACCCCTCCACTTT. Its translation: CASSKVTCCDTDSPLHF.

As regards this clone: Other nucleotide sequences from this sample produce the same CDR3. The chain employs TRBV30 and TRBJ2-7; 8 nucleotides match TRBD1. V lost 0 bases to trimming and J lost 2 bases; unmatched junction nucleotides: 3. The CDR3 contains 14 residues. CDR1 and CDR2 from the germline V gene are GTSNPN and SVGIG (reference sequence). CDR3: CAWSVGTGAYEQYF. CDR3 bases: TGTGCCTGGAGTGTAGGGACAGGAGCCTACGAGCAGTACTTC.

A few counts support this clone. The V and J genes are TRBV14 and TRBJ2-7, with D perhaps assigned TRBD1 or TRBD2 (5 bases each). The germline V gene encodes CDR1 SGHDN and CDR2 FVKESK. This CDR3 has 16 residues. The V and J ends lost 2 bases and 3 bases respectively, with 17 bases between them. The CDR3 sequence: CASSQSPPGPNYEQYF. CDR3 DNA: TGTGCCAGCAGCCAATCCCCCCCGGGGCCCAACTACGAGCAGTACTTC. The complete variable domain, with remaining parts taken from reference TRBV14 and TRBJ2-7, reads EAGVTQFPSHSVIEKGQTVTLRCDPISGHDNLYWYRRVMGKEIKFLLHFVKESKQDESGMPNNRFLAERTGGTYSTLKVQPAELEDSGVYFCASSQSPPGPNYEQYFGPGTRLTVT.

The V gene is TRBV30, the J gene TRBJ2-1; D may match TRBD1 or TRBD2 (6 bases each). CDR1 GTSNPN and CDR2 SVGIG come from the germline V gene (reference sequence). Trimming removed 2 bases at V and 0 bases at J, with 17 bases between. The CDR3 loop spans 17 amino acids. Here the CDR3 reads CAWSPIEGGGSYNEQFF. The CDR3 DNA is TGTGCCTGGAGTCCCATCGAGGGGGGAGGCTCCTACAATGAGCAGTTCTTC. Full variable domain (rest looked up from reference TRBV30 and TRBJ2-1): SQTIHQWPATLVQPVGSPLSLECTVEGTSNPNLYWYRQAAGRGLQLLFYSVGIGQISSEVPQNLSASRPQDRQFILSSKKLLLSDSGFYLCAWSPIEGGGSYNEQFFGPGTRLTVL.

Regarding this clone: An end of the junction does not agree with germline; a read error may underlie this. The DNA of the CDR3 is TGCAGCCCAAGCAAGGTCCCGACGGTCTTT. Its protein is CSPSKVPTVF. V is TRBV29-1 and J is TRBJ1-1; unclear D gene. Per the germline V gene, CDR1 is SQVTM and CDR2 is ANQGSEA. The CDR3 length is 10 residues.

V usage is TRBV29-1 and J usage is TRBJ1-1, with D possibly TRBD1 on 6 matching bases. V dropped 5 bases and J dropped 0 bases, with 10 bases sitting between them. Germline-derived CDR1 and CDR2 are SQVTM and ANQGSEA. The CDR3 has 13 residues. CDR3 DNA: TGCAGCGTTAGGGGGGGGCTGAACACTGAAGCTTTCTTT. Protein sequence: CSVRGGLNTEAFF.

The CDR3 region has the DNA TGTGCCAGCAGCTCTGGTCGGGGGGCTTCCCAAGAGACCCAGTACTTC. Protein product: CASSSGRGASQETQYF. V is TRBV7-2 and J is TRBJ2-5, with a weak D call TRBD2 (7 bases). V shed 4 bases and J shed 1 base, with 16 bases lying between them. Germline CDR1 and CDR2: SGHTA and FQGNSA. The CDR3 spans 16 residues.

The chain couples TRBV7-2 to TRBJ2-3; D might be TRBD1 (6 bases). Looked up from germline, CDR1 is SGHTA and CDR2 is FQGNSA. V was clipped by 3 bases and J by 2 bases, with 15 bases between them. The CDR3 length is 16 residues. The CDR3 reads CASSFPSGEATDTQYF. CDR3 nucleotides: TGTGCCAGCAGCTTTCCCTCAGGGGAAGCCACAGATACGCAGTATTTT.

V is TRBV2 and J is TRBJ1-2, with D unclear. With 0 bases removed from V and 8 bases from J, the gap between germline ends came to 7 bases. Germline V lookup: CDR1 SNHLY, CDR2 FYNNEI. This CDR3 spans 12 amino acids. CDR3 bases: TGTGCCAGCAGTGAAGCGGAAGGGGGCTACACCTTC. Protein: CASSEAEGGYTF.

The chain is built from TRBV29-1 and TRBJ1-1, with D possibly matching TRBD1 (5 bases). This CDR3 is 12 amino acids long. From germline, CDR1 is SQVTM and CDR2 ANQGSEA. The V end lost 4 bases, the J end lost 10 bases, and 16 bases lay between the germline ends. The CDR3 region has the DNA TGCAGCGTTGTTAGGGAAGCTGGGGGAGCTTTCTTT. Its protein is CSVVREAGGAFF.

The CDR3 region is CSVERGAYNEQFF. Written as DNA, the CDR3 is TGCAGCGTTGAGCGGGGGGCCTACAATGAGCAGTTCTTC. The chain uses TRBV29-1 and TRBJ2-1, with 8 bases that match TRBD2. Germline CDR1 and CDR2: SQVTM and ANQGSEA. Germline trimming cut 3 bases from V and 2 bases from J; bases unmatched to any gene: 0. The length of the CDR3 is 13 residues.

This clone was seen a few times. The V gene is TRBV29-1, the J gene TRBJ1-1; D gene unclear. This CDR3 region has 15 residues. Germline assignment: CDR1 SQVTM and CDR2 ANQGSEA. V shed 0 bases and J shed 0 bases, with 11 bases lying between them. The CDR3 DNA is TGCAGCGTTGAAGATCGGCGGGAGTTGAACACTGAAGCTTTCTTT. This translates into CSVEDRRELNTEAFF.

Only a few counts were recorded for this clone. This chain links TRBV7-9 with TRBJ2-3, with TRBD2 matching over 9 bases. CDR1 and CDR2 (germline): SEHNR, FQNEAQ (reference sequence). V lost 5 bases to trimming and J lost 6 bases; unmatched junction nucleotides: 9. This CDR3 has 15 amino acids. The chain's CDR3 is CASSPPGLAIDTQYF. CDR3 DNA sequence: TGTGCCAGCAGCCCCCCAGGACTAGCGATTGATACGCAGTATTTT.

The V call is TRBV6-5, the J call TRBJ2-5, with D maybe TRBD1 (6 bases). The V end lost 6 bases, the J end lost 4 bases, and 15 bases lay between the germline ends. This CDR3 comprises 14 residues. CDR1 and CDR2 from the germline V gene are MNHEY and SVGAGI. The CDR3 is CASSPQGSRETQYF. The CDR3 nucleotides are TGTGCCAGCAGCCCCCAGGGGTCCAGAGAGACCCAGTACTTC.

CDR3 sequence (DNA): TGCAGCGTTGACAGGGGGCGGGCGACAGATACGCAGTATTTT. It specifies CSVDRGRATDTQYF. This chain joins TRBV29-1 and TRBJ2-3; 8 nucleotides agree with TRBD1. Germline lookup yields CDR1 SQVTM and CDR2 ANQGSEA. CDR3 length: 14 amino acids. Trimming removed 3 bases from V and 3 bases from J; junction bases left unmatched: 5.

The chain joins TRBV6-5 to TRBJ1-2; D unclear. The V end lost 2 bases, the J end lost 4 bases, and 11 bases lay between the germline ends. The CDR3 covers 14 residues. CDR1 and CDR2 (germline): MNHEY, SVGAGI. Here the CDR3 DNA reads TGTGCCAGCAGTTACGGTGGCAGCTCCTATGGCTACACCTTC. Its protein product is CASSYGGSSYGYTF.

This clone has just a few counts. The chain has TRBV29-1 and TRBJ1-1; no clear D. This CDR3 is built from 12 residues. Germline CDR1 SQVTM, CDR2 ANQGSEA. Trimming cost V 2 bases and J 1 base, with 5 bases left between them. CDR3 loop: CSVETQNTEAFF. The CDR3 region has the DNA TGCAGCGTTGAAACCCAGAACACTGAAGCTTTCTTT.